A selection of T cell receptor beta chains follows, all from one sample in a study of control samples from healthy donors and cancer patients. TCRdb keeps only in-frame clones here, not all; method: immunoSEQ multiplex PCR. The sample holds roughly 90,000 clones; 82% are singletons and the top ten take around 10%. Sequencing was carried out using blood. The receptors come from a woman in her sixties or seventies in good health. The CDR3 runs from the conserved cysteine through the conserved F or W. Each record gives: clone size, J gene, V gene, D gene, CDR3 DNA, CDR3 protein. The D gene is left open where the match is weak. Clone size, where shown, is once, few, many, or a class for clones that have expanded.

>few|TRBJ2-2|TRBV7-9|TRBD2
TGTGCCAGCAGCCGCGTATTAGCGGGATTGATCGGGGAGCTGTTTTTT
CASSRVLAGLIGELFF
>NA|TRBJ2-6|TRBV27|NA
TGTGCCAGCAGCTACTTGACTGAGTCTGGGGCCAACGTCCTGACTTTC
CASSYLTESGANVLTF
>NA|TRBJ2-1|TRBV7-6|TRBD2
TGTGCCAGCAGCTTAGAGATATCGACTAGCGGGGGGTACAATGAGCAGTTCTTC
CASSLEISTSGGYNEQFF
>NA|TRBJ1-1|TRBV28|NA
TGTGCCAGCAGACTTATGGGGCAGGTGGAAGCTTTCTTT
CASRLMGQVEAFF
>NA|TRBJ2-5|TRBV29-1|TRBD1
TGCAGCGCTGAGACAGGGGATCGTGGGACCCAGTACTTC
CSAETGDRGTQYF
>NA|TRBJ2-7|TRBV4-1|NA
TGCGCCAGCAGCCTGGGGTTGGGGGCCACAGCGGGGTCCTACGAGCAGTACTTC
CASSLGLGATAGSYEQYF
>NA|TRBJ1-2|TRBV19|NA
TGTGCCAGTAGTATGGGCGGAGCATCAATCTCTTATGGCTACACCTTC
CASSMGGASISYGYTF
>NA|TRBJ1-1|TRBV6-2/TRBV6-3|NA
TGTGCCAGCAGTTTTGAGAGGTACACTGAAGCTTTCTTT
CASSFERYTEAFF
>NA|TRBJ1-5|TRBV27|NA
TGTGCCAGCAGCCCTTATGGCCAGCTTGTATATAGCAATCAGCCCCAGCATTTT
CASSPYGQLVYSNQPQHF
>once|TRBJ2-7|TRBV10-3|TRBD1
TGTGCCGAGGGGGACAGGGTCTCCTACGAGCAGTACTTC
CAEGDRVSYEQYF
>few|TRBJ2-3|TRBV6-5|NA
TGTGCCAGCAGCATCCGGGACACCCGCACAGATACGCAGTATTTT
CASSIRDTRTDTQYF
>NA|TRBJ1-5|TRBV29-1|NA
TGCAGCGTGGAGACGGGGGGCGCCGGTCAGCCCCAGCATTTT
CSVETGGAGQPQHF
>NA|TRBJ2-2|TRBV5-8|TRBD1
TGTGCCAGCAGCCGGGGGACAGGGGACACCGGGGAGCTGTTTTTT
CASSRGTGDTGELFF
>few|TRBJ2-7|TRBV2|TRBD1
TGTGCCAGCAGGAGGGGGCAGCTCTACGAGCAGTACTTC
CASRRGQLYEQYF
>NA|TRBJ2-5|TRBV5-1|TRBD1
TGCGCCAGCAGCACCGGGACAGGGGAAGAGACCCAGTACTTC
CASSTGTGEETQYF
>NA|TRBJ2-7|TRBV20-1|TRBD2
TGCAGTGCTATGGGACTAGCGGGAGTGTACTTC
CSAMGLAGVYF
>NA|TRBJ1-6|TRBV5-6|NA
TGTGCCAGCAGCGCCGGAGGACCGAGCTCCTATAATTCACCCCTCCACTTT
CASSAGGPSSYNSPLHF
>NA|TRBJ2-5|TRBV3-1/TRBV3-2|NA
TGTGCCAGCAGCCAACAGACTTCGGCCCAGTACTTC
CASSQQTSAQYF
>NA|TRBJ1-3|TRBV4-2|NA
TGTGCCAGCAGCCAAGATCTTGGGAAGGGAAACACCATATATTTT
CASSQDLGKGNTIYF
>NA|TRBJ2-7|TRBV10-2|NA
TGCGCCAGCAAGAACAGCCCCTACGAGCAGTACTTC
CASKNSPYEQYF
>NA|TRBJ1-1|TRBV5-1|NA
TGCGCCAGCAGCTTGTGGAGGGGGGCTGAAGCTTTCTTT
CASSLWRGAEAFF
>few|TRBJ1-3|TRBV6-5|NA
TGTGCCAGTAAACCGGGTAGAAGCTCTGGAAACACCATATATTTT
CASKPGRSSGNTIYF
>NA|TRBJ2-5|TRBV6-2/TRBV6-3|NA
TGTGCCAGCAGTTACATTCTAACTCGCCCTCACCAAGAGACCCAGTACTTC
CASSYILTRPHQETQYF
>NA|TRBJ2-1|TRBV27|TRBD1
TGTGCCAACCTCCGGGACAGCTGGGGGAATGAGCAGTTCTTC
CANLRDSWGNEQFF
>few|TRBJ2-7|TRBV10-1|NA
TGCGCCAGCAGTGAAGGGCCGTCCTACGAGCAGTACTTC
CASSEGPSYEQYF
>NA|TRBJ2-4|TRBV7-2|NA
TGTGCCAGCAGCTTGAGAGGAACTGAGGGAGTAGCCAAAAACATTCAGTACTTC
CASSLRGTEGVAKNIQYF
>few|TRBJ2-1|TRBV5-1|NA
TGCGCCAGCAGCACGACCCTAAGAGAGCAGTTCTTC
CASSTTLREQFF
>NA|TRBJ2-2|TRBV18|TRBD1
TGTGCCAGCTCAACGACAGGACAGGGTTCGGCGGGATTCACCGGGGAGCTGTTTTTT
CASSTTGQGSAGFTGELFF
>NA|TRBJ2-7|TRBV10-2|NA
TGCGCCAGCAGTGTTTCGAGCGATTACGAGCAGTACTTC
CASSVSSDYEQYF
>NA|TRBJ1-4|TRBV5-4|NA
TGTGCCAGCAGTAGTATCCAGACTTCTGAAAAACTGTTTTTT
CASSSIQTSEKLFF
>NA|TRBJ2-7|TRBV3-1/TRBV3-2|TRBD1
TGTGCCAGCAGCAGTCGAAACAGGGGGCGCTTATACGAGCAGTACTTC
CASSSRNRGRLYEQYF
>once|TRBJ1-5|TRBV5-6|NA
TGTGCCAGCAGCTTGGCTATGCATAGCAATCAGCCCCAGCATTTT
CASSLAMHSNQPQHF
>NA|TRBJ2-1|TRBV5-1|TRBD2
TGCGCCAGCAGCGTTGCCGGGACTAGCGGAAATGAGCAGTTCTTC
CASSVAGTSGNEQFF
>NA|TRBJ1-1|TRBV9|TRBD1
TGTGCCAGCAGCGGCGACAGGGGCCTGAACACTGAAGCTTTCTTT
CASSGDRGLNTEAFF
>NA|TRBJ1-5|TRBV7-2|NA
TGTGCCAGCAGCTTAGGGGGTGGGGGTCCTCAGCCCCAGCATTTT
CASSLGGGGPQPQHF
>NA|TRBJ2-7|TRBV15|NA
TGTGCCACCAGCAGAGATCTTGACACAGGCCGCGAGCAGTACTTC
CATSRDLDTGREQYF
>once|TRBJ1-6|TRBV21-1|NA
TGTGCCAGCAGCAAAGCGCAGGCCGTGAGCTCCTATAATTCACCCCTCCACTTT
CASSKAQAVSSYNSPLHF
>NA|TRBJ1-4|TRBV19|NA
TGTGCCAGTAGTAGAAGGGGGTTGGGTGAAAAACTGTTTTTT
CASSRRGLGEKLFF
>NA|TRBJ2-3|TRBV18|TRBD2
TGTGCCAGCTCACCACCAGGAGCGGGGGGGCCCACAGATACGCAGTATTTT
CASSPPGAGGPTDTQYF
>NA|TRBJ2-3|TRBV6-1|NA
TGTGCCAGCAGTGAATCCAACACCCGCACAGATACGCAGTATTTT
CASSESNTRTDTQYF
>NA|TRBJ2-5|TRBV11-2|TRBD1
TGTGCCAGCAGCCTCAACAGGGGCTCAGTAGAGACCCAGTACTTC
CASSLNRGSVETQYF
>NA|TRBJ2-3|TRBV28|TRBD2
TGTGCCAGCAGTTTTCCCGGGACTAGTATCGATACGCAGTATTTT
CASSFPGTSIDTQYF
>few|TRBJ2-3|TRBV7-9|NA
TGTGCCAGCAGAGGGGAAGGGGGGAGCACAGATACGCAGTATTTT
CASRGEGGSTDTQYF
>NA|TRBJ2-5|TRBV19|NA
TGTGCCGTAGGACCGCCCCAAGAGACCCAGTACTTC
CAVGPPQETQYF
>NA|TRBJ1-6|TRBV28|NA
TGTGCCAGCAGTCCCTCAGGGACTAATTCACCCCTCCACTTT
CASSPSGTNSPLHF
>once|TRBJ2-3|TRBV5-4|NA
TGTGCCAGCAGCTTAGGTCAGACTAGCACAGATACGCAGTATTTT
CASSLGQTSTDTQYF
>NA|TRBJ1-6|TRBV18|NA
TGTGCCAGCTCACCTTCGGGGGGTGCTTATAATTCACCCCTCCACTTT
CASSPSGGAYNSPLHF
>NA|TRBJ2-7|TRBV4-3|NA
TGCGCCAGCAGCCAAGTCGCAGGGATTTCAAGCTCCTACGAGCAGTACTTC
CASSQVAGISSSYEQYF
>NA|TRBJ2-2|TRBV12-3/TRBV12-4|NA
TGTGCCAGCAGATTAGAGGGCGGGGAGCTGTTTTTT
CASRLEGGELFF
>NA|TRBJ1-5|TRBV19|NA
TGTGCCAGTGGGGACACCCAATATCAGCCCCAGCATTTT
CASGDTQYQPQHF
>NA|TRBJ2-7|TRBV18|TRBD2
TGTGCCAGCTCACCACCGTCTAGCGGGAAATACGAGCAGTACTTC
CASSPPSSGKYEQYF
>NA|TRBJ1-3|TRBV6-4|NA
TGTGCCAGCAGTGATGTAGGGGTTTCTGGAAACACCATATATTTT
CASSDVGVSGNTIYF
>NA|TRBJ2-3|TRBV16|NA
TGTGCCAGCAGCCAAACCGGGACGTTCACAGATACGCAGTATTTT
CASSQTGTFTDTQYF
>once|TRBJ1-6|TRBV5-6|TRBD1
TGTGCCAGCAGGGTGGACAGGGGGACCTATAATTCACCCCTCCACTTT
CASRVDRGTYNSPLHF